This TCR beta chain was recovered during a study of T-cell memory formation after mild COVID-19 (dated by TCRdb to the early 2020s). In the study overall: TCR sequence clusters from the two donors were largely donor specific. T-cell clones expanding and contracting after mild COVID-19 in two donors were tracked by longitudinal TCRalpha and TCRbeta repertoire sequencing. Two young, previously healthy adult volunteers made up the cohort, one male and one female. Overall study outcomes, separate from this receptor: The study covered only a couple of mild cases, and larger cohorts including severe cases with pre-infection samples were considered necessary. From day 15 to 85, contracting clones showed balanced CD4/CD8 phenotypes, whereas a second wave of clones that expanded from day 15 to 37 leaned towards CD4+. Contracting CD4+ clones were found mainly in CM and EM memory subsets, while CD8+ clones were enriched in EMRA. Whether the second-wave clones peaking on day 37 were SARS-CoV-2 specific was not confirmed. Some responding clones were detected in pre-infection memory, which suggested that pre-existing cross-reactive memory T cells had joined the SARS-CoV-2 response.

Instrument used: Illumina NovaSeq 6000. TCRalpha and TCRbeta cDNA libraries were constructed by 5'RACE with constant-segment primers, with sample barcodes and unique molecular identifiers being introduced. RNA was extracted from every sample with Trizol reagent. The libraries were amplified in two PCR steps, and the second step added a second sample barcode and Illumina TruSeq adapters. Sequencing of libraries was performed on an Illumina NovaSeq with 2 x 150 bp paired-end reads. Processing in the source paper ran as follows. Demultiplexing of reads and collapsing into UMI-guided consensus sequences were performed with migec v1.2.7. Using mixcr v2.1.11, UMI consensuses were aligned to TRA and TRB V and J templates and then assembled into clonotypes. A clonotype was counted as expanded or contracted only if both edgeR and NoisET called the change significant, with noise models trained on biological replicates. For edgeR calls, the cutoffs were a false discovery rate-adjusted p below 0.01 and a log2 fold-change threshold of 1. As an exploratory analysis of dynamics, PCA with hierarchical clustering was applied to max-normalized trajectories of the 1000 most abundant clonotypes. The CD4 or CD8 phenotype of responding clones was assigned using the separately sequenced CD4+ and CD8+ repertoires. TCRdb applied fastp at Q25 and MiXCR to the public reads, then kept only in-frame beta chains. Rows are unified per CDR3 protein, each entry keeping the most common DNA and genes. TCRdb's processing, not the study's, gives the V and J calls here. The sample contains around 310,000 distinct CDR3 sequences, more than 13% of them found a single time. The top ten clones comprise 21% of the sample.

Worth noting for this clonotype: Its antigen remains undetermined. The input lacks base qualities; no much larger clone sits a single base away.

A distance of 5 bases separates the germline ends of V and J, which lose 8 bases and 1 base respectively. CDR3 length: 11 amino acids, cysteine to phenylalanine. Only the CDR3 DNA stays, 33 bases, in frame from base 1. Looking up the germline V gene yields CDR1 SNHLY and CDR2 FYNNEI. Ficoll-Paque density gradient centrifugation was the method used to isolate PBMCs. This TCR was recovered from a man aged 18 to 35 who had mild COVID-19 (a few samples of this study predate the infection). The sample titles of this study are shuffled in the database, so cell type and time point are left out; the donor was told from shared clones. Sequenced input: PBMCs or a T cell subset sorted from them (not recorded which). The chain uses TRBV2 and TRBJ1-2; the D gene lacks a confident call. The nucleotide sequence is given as TGTGCCAGCCATTATAACTATGGCTACACCTTC. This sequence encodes CASHYNYGYTF.